This T cell receptor (beta chain) was sequenced in a study of T cell responses to AZD1222 COVID-19 vaccine. The wider study: Investigators merged groups given second doses at roughly 4 or roughly 12 weeks.

Assay used: immunoSEQ multiplex PCR; TCRdb lists only in-frame clones, some missing. The sample lists about 140,000 clones, 90% seen once, with around 3.5% in the top ten. Germline V gene lookup returns CDR1 MGHRA and CDR2 YSYEKL. Trimming removed 0 bases from V and 11 bases from J; junction bases left unmatched: 11. This CDR3 spans 15 amino acids. Study-wide findings and caveats: Repertoire sampling occurred only after the peak T cell response. At study baseline, merely a handful of AZD1222 recipients were seropositive. Donors were mostly white British, more females; clonal diversity possibly underestimated.

In regard to this clone: Its antigen is as yet unknown.

This sequence joins TRBV4-1 and TRBJ1-1; 8 nucleotides align to TRBD1. The receptor was derived from an adult in good health. This specimen consisted of peripheral blood, obtained on day 0 of AZD1222 vaccination. The CDR3 DNA reads TGCGCCAGCAGCCAAGATTGGACAGGGCAGGGGGGGGCTTTCTTT. Translated, it gives CASSQDWTGQGGAFF.